The 27 T cell receptor beta chains given below trace back to one sample, sequenced in a study of quantifying T cell responses using KT2 cells. Study summary: Reverse transcription used primers in the TCR alpha and beta constant regions.

The cDNA 3' end received a ligated oligonucleotide with a UMI. The first PCR ran roughly 4 cycles with an equimolar RC1.1 and RC1.2 beta primer mix. TCRdb called the UMI-ligation and nested PCR reads again in MiXCR, with one record for every CDR3 protein. The sample contains tens of thousands of distinct CDR3 sequences, roughly 7.2% of which appear only once. The source material was PBMCs spiked with cells of the T cell clone KT2. The receptors were gathered from a human donor.

This clonotype was counted many times. The J gene is TRBJ2-1, the V gene TRBV5-6; 11 bases fit TRBD2. Germline V gene lookup returns CDR1 SGHDT and CDR2 YYEEEE. The CDR3 has 15 amino acids. V lost 2 bases and J lost 6; bases outside the gene matches: 4. The CDR3 loop reads CASSLFTSGGNEQFF. The CDR3 DNA reads as TGTGCCAGCAGCTTATTCACTAGCGGGGGCAATGAGCAGTTCTTC.

This clonotype came up a few times. The rearrangement links TRBV28 to TRBJ1-4; D is undetermined. V shed 3 bases and J shed 0 bases, with 11 bases lying between them. The germline V gene has CDR1 MDHEN and CDR2 SYDVKM. The CDR3 sequence is 16 residues long. The CDR3 loop reads CASSFTVPATNEKLFF. The CDR3 DNA reads TGTGCCAGCAGTTTCACCGTTCCTGCAACTAATGAAAAACTGTTTTTT. Based on the CDR3 plus reference TRBV28 and TRBJ1-4, the full variable domain is DVKVTQSSRYLVKRTGEKVFLECVQDMDHENMFWYRQDPGLGLRLIYFSYDVKMKEKGDIPEGYSVSREKKERFSLILESASTNQTSMYLCASSFTVPATNEKLFFGSGTQLSVL.

This clonotype was seen many times. The genes are TRBV12-3 or TRBV12-4 and TRBJ2-5, with 12 nucleotides matching TRBD2. This CDR3 has 18 residues. V lost 3 bases and J lost 1; bases outside the gene matches: 9. The CDR3 spells CASSLQTSGSSGQETQYF. CDR3 sequence (DNA): TGTGCCAGCAGTTTGCAGACTAGCGGGAGTTCGGGCCAAGAGACCCAGTACTTC.

This clonotype was seen at least ten times. The chain carries TRBV7-9 and TRBJ1-1; D is ambiguous. With 1 base removed from V and 1 base from J, the gap between germline ends came to 10 bases. Germline loops: CDR1 SEHNR, CDR2 FQNEAQ (reference sequence). The CDR3 consists of 15 residues. As DNA, the CDR3 is TGTGCCAGCAGCTTAGACCGGGCTCAGAACACTGAAGCTTTCTTT. Residues: CASSLDRAQNTEAFF.

Ten or more counts support this clonotype. One end of the junction is discordant with germline, which a read error may explain. V is TRBV7-8 and J is TRBJ2-1; D uncertain. Germline V gene data show CDR1 as SGHVS and CDR2 as FQNEAQ. CDR3 size: 11 residues. The CDR3 DNA reads TGTGCCAGCAGTTTAGAAAGTGAGCAGTTCTTC. It specifies CASSLESEQFF.

This chain joins TRBV5-1 and TRBJ2-7; D is possibly TRBD2 (5 bases). Germline V gives CDR1 SGHRS, CDR2 YFSETQ. The CDR3 runs to 14 residues. V was pared by 4 bases and J by 0 bases, with 11 bases between. CDR3 region: CASSLRGNSYEQYF. CDR3 in DNA: TGCGCCAGCAGCCTCCGGGGTAACTCCTACGAGCAGTACTTC.

The chain has TRBV2 and TRBJ2-1; tentatively, D is TRBD2 (5 bases). This CDR3 contains 14 residues. CDR1 is SNHLY and CDR2 is FYNNEI in the germline V gene. Trimming took 2 bases from V and 5 from J, leaving 10 bases between them. The CDR3 DNA reads TGTGCCAGCAGTGAAAGGCTAGCTAACAATGAGCAGTTCTTC. Translation gives CASSERLANNEQFF.

The V gene is TRBV18, the J gene TRBJ1-5; D is unresolved. Germline V CDR1 and CDR2: KGHSH, LQKENI. The CDR3 length is 13 residues. V lost 3 bases and J 3 bases, leaving 6 bases between the germline ends. In DNA, the CDR3 is TGTGCCAGCTCACCGGGGTACAATCAGCCCCAGCATTTT. Amino acids: CASSPGYNQPQHF.

This clonotype appeared a few times. V gene TRBV7-6 combines with J gene TRBJ2-1, with 7 bases aligning to TRBD2. The CDR3 covers 17 residues. Germline assignment: CDR1 SGHVS and CDR2 FNYEAQ. With V trimmed by 0 bases and J by 6 bases, 11 bases remained unmatched. CDR3 sequence: CASSLAHRREFINEQFF. The CDR3 region has the DNA TGTGCCAGCAGCTTAGCGCACCGGCGGGAGTTCATCAATGAGCAGTTCTTC.

Here the CDR3 reads CATSRDFQDEKLFF. CDR3 nucleotide sequence: TGTGCCACCAGCAGAGATTTCCAGGACGAAAAACTGTTTTTT. The chain has TRBV15 and TRBJ1-4; D call uncertain. The germline V gene encodes CDR1 LNHNV and CDR2 YYDKDF (reference sequence). This CDR3 spans 14 amino acids. The ends were cut back, 0 bases at V and 8 bases at J, with 10 bases in the middle.

This clonotype occurred many times. V is TRBV12-3 or TRBV12-4 and J is TRBJ1-1; 10 nucleotides match TRBD1. V lost 7 bases to trimming and J lost 3 bases; unmatched junction nucleotides: 11. The CDR3 covers 16 residues. The CDR3 nucleotides read TGTGCCAGCACCCACCGGACAGGGGGAAGATACACTGAAGCTTTCTTT. Translation: CASTHRTGGRYTEAFF.

The gene calls are TRBV7-2 and TRBJ1-1; 8 positions match TRBD1. This CDR3 has 16 amino acids. CDR1 is SGHTA, CDR2 FQGNSA, per germline. Losses at the gene ends were 5 bases for V and 1 base for J; bases not matched to a gene: 9. In nucleotides, the CDR3 is TGTGCCAGCAGCCGAGACAGGGGCGGGGGGAACACTGAAGCTTTCTTT. As protein: CASSRDRGGGNTEAFF. The full variable domain, rest sourced from reference TRBV7-2 and TRBJ1-1, is GAGVSQSPSNKVTEKGKDVELRCDPISGHTALYWYRQSLGQGLEFLIYFQGNSAPDKSGLPSDRFSAERTGGSVSTLTIQRTQQEDSAVYLCASSRDRGGGNTEAFFGQGTRLTVV.

This clonotype was detected ten times or more. V is TRBV6-4 and J is TRBJ2-7; D is uncertain. Germline V gives CDR1 MRHNA, CDR2 SNTAGT. This CDR3 contains 13 residues. V lost 3 bases and J lost 5, with 11 bases in between. CDR3 sequence (DNA): TGTGCCAGCAGTGAACGGCCCCAGGACGAGCAGTACTTC. Encoded protein: CASSERPQDEQYF.

At least ten counts were recorded for this clonotype. The DNA for the CDR3 is TGCAGTGCTAGAGATTCTCCGGACAGGGTCAACACTGAAGCTTTCTTT. This sequence encodes CSARDSPDRVNTEAFF. This chain connects TRBV20-1 to TRBJ1-1, with 8 positions matching TRBD1. The CDR3 loop spans 16 amino acids. Germline trimming cut 0 bases from V and 2 bases from J; bases unmatched to any gene: 8. Germline CDR1 DFQATT, CDR2 SNEGSKA (reference sequence).

This clonotype was counted between two and nine times. This chain connects TRBV10-3 to TRBJ2-6; D is unresolved. Deletions cut 4 bases from V and 2 bases from J, with 9 bases between. Germline lookup yields CDR1 ENHRY and CDR2 SYGVKD. This CDR3 region has 15 residues. DNA of the CDR3: TGTGCCATCAGTGGGGTTGGGACTGGGGCCAACGTCCTGACTTTC. Amino acids: CAISGVGTGANVLTF.

This clonotype came up many times. The chain is built from TRBV2 and TRBJ2-1, with 9 bases identical to TRBD2. From germline, CDR1 is SNHLY and CDR2 FYNNEI. With 3 bases clipped from V and 2 bases from J, the junction kept 5 bases outside the gene matches. CDR3 length: 16 amino acids. The CDR3 coding sequence is TGTGCCAGCAGTGAGGGAGCGGGGGGAACCTACAATGAGCAGTTCTTC. It is translated as CASSEGAGGTYNEQFF. The full variable domain, rest sourced from reference TRBV2 and TRBJ2-1, is EPEVTQTPSHQVTQMGQEVILRCVPISNHLYFYWYRQILGQKVEFLVSFYNNEISEKSEIFDDQFSVERPDGSNFTLKIRSTKLEDSAMYFCASSEGAGGTYNEQFFGPGTRLTVL.

This chain uses TRBV7-2 with TRBJ2-1, with 9 bases identical to TRBD1. The CDR3 consists of 15 residues. The V gene end was trimmed by 6 bases and the J gene end by 6 bases; junction bases not matched to a gene: 9. Germline V gene data show CDR1 as SGHTA and CDR2 as FQGNSA. CDR3 in amino acids: CASSRPGQGTNEQFF. CDR3 DNA: TGTGCCAGCAGTCGACCGGGACAGGGTACCAATGAGCAGTTCTTC.

In this sample, this clonotype turned up a few times. This chain joins TRBV11-3 and TRBJ2-1; D is perhaps TRBD1 (6 bases). Trimming took 2 bases from V and 9 from J, leaving 14 bases between them. The germline CDR1 and CDR2 sequences are SGHNT and YENEEA. This CDR3 comprises 14 residues. The CDR3 loop is CASSLISRGAEQFF. In nucleotides, the CDR3 is TGTGCCAGCAGCTTAATCTCCAGGGGCGCTGAGCAGTTCTTC.

This clonotype has just a few counts. V is TRBV6-9 and J is TRBJ2-1, with TRBD2 matching 7 bases. The CDR3 covers 14 residues. Germline trimming cut 8 bases from V and 5 bases from J; bases unmatched to any gene: 9. Germline loops: CDR1 MNHGY, CDR2 SVAAGI. CDR3 region: CASYKATSHNEQFF. CDR3 sequence (DNA): TGTGCCAGCTATAAGGCGACTAGCCACAATGAGCAGTTCTTC.

The table lists this clonotype with a few counts. This chain connects TRBV19 to TRBJ2-3; 14 bases line up with TRBD2. The CDR3 is made up of 15 amino acids. Germline loops: CDR1 LNHDA, CDR2 SQIVND (reference sequence). V gave up 7 bases and J gave up 4 bases; unmatched junction bases: 4. The CDR3 here is CASNGLAGGADTQYF. The CDR3 DNA follows: TGTGCCAGTAATGGACTAGCGGGGGGAGCAGATACGCAGTATTTT.

This clonotype was detected many times. The V call is TRBV7-2, the J call TRBJ1-1; D gene uncertain. The CDR3 runs to 14 residues. CDR1 is SGHTA, CDR2 FQGNSA, per germline. Trimming shortened V by 0 bases and J by 11 bases, and 16 bases separated the two germline ends. The CDR3 sequence: CASSLARSPLEAFF. The CDR3 DNA reads as TGTGCCAGCAGCTTAGCGCGATCCCCCTTGGAGGCTTTCTTT. The variable domain in full, with the rest retrieved from reference TRBV7-2 and TRBJ1-1, is GAGVSQSPSNKVTEKGKDVELRCDPISGHTALYWYRQSLGQGLEFLIYFQGNSAPDKSGLPSDRFSAERTGGSVSTLTIQRTQQEDSAVYLCASSLARSPLEAFFGQGTRLTVV.

This clonotype was recorded many times. The chain couples TRBV28 to TRBJ2-7; D may correspond to TRBD1 or TRBD2 (5 bases each). Germline assignment: CDR1 MDHEN and CDR2 SYDVKM. The CDR3 is 13 residues long. Trimming removed 6 bases at V and 1 base at J, with 10 bases between. The CDR3 spells CASRPGRSYEQYF. CDR3 bases: TGTGCCAGCAGACCGGGACGTTCCTACGAGCAGTACTTC.

J is TRBJ1-1 and V is TRBV29-1, with a possible D match to TRBD1 (5 bases). Germline-derived CDR1 and CDR2 are SQVTM and ANQGSEA. CDR3 size: 14 residues. V lost 1 base, J lost 0 bases, and 9 bases lay in between. The CDR3 bases are TGCAGCGTTGAAGGGGGCAGTTTGAACACTGAAGCTTTCTTT. It specifies CSVEGGSLNTEAFF.

The J gene is TRBJ1-4, the V gene TRBV18; 7 bases match TRBD1. The CDR3 has 15 residues. Trimming cost V 4 bases and J 8 bases; bases outside gene matches: 10. In germline, CDR1 is KGHSH, CDR2 LQKENI. Here the CDR3 DNA reads TGTGCCAGCTCACGCGAACAGGGGAAGAGGGAAAAACTGTTTTTT. Its protein product is CASSREQGKREKLFF.

V and J are TRBV29-1 and TRBJ2-3; D call uncertain. V lost 4 bases, J lost 0 bases, and 11 bases lay in between. The CDR3 is made up of 14 amino acids. From germline, CDR1 is SQVTM and CDR2 ANQGSEA. This CDR3 is CSVVVASSTDTQYF. The DNA of the CDR3 is TGCAGCGTTGTCGTGGCGTCTAGCACAGATACGCAGTATTTT.

This chain uses TRBV2 with TRBJ1-2; D not certain. V was shortened by 8 bases and J by 7 bases, with 23 bases between the two germline ends. Per the germline V gene, CDR1 is SNHLY and CDR2 is FYNNEI. The CDR3 has 15 amino acids. This CDR3 reads CASFTTLRPDSGYTF. The CDR3 region has the DNA TGTGCCAGCTTCACCACGCTCCGTCCCGATAGTGGCTACACCTTC.

This clonotype has more than one count but fewer than ten. The chain links TRBV5-1 to TRBJ2-7; D call uncertain. Trimming shortened V by 4 bases and J by 5 bases, and 10 bases separated the two germline ends. Germline V gene data show CDR1 as SGHRS and CDR2 as YFSETQ. There are 12 residues in the CDR3. The CDR3 DNA reads as TGCGCCAGCAGCCAGAACACAGACGAGCAGTACTTC. It codes for CASSQNTDEQYF.